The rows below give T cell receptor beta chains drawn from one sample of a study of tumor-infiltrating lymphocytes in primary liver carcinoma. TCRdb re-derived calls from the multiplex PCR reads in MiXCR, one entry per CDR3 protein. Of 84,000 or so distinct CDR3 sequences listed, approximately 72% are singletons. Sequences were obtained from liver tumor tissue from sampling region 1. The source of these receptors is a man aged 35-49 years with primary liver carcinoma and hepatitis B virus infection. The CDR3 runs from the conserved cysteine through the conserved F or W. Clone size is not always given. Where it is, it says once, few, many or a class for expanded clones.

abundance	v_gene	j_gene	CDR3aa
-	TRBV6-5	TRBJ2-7	CVSRPEAIAYEQYF
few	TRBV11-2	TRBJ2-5	CASSLDRDEIQYF
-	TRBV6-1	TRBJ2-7	CATSEWDFYEQHF
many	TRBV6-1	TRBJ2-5	CASRLAILQETQYF
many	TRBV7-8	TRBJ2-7	CASSLHSDTFYERYF
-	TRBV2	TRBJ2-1	CANHRTSGGELEQFF
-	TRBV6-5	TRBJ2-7	CVGSRASGYEQYF
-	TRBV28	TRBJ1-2	CASSAYRGGYGHTF
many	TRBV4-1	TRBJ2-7	CASSQEGGAPEQYF
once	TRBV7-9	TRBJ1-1	CTSSPSTVNTEAFF
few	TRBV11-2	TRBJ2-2	CACSSQPPGELFF
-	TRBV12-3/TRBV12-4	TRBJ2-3	CASRTTDTRYF
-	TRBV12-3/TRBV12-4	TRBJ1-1	CDNSLQGHDTEAFF
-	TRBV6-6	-	CASTYLSGTTYEQYF
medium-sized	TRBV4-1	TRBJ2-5	CASSQAGQRFQETQYF
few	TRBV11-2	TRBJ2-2	CPSSLRTVNTGELFF
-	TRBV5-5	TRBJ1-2	CASSLSGTGALCDGYTF
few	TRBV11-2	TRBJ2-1	CASSPPSVAYNEQFF
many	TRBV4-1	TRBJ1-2	CASSQEGPAFGYTF
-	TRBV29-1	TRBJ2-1	CSTATSGRLNEQFF
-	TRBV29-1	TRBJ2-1	CGVDGGVNEHFF
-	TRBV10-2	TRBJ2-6	CASTAVSGANVLTF
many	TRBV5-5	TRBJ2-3	CASSSLLAASTDTQYF
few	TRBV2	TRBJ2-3	CATRGVITDTQYF
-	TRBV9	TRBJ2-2	CASSAKVLTGELFF
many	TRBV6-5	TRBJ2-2	CASRSRGHWVTGELFF
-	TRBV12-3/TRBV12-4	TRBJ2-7	CANSFRGVVQYF
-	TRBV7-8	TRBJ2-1	CASSWSQGVYYEQFF
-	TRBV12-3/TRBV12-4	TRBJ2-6	CDSSPDSFSGANVLTF
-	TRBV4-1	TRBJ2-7	CANSQKGLANDEQYF
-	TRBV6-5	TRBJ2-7	CASISPAGTSYEQYF
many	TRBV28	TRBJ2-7	CASLGVLEQYF
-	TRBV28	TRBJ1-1	CDSSPGAEAFF
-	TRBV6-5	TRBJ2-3	CASRSFGQASRQYF
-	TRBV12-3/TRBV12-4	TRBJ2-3	CASSPQGQFSGGRADTQYF
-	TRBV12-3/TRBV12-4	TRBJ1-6	CVSSQQGWEPLHF
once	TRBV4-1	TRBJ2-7	CASSQDFSVSSYEQYF
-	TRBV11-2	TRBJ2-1	CASSWTCEIDVEFF
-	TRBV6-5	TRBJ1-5	CASSGSGEEFQPQHF
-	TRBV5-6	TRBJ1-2	CAGSLGPGGYTF
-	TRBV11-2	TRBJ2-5	CARSLEERVQYF
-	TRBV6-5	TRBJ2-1	CANSYSGALVAYEQFF
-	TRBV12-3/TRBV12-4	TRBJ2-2	CASCRRPGELFF
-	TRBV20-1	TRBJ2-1	CSARDIRAGGLNEQFF
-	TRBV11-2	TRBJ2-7	CTSSQGVAGSHFYEQYF
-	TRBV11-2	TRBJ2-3	CTTRKASADTQYF
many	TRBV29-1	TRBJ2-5	CSVRGSGSSETQYF
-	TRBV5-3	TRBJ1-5	CAKSLWGNRVINQPQHF
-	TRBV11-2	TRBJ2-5	CTSSPSSIQGTGRETQYF
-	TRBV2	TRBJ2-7	CTSSVTSDRAFEQYF